One sample yielded the 10 T cell receptor beta chains listed below, sequenced in a study of T cell changes during pregnancy in multiple sclerosis. Libraries were prepared by immunoSEQ multiplex PCR; TCRdb keeps only in-frame clonotypes and omits some of them. Here the sample spans tens of thousands of clones, roughly 86% being singletons. The sequenced sample was CD8+ T cells from peripheral blood mononuclear cells, obtained before pregnancy. These receptors were collected from a female donor with multiple sclerosis, enrolled in a pregnancy study.

The gene calls are TRBV19 and TRBJ2-1; 10 bases fit TRBD2. Germline trimming cut 5 bases from V and 7 bases from J; bases unmatched to any gene: 11. From germline, CDR1 is LNHDA and CDR2 SQIVND (reference sequence). There are 16 residues in the CDR3. Here the CDR3 reads CASSVFLAGAGNEQFF. CDR3 in DNA: TGTGCCAGTAGTGTGTTCCTAGCGGGGGCGGGGAATGAGCAGTTCTTC.

The chain uses TRBV6-1 and TRBJ2-7; perhaps TRBD2 as D (5 bases). This CDR3 comprises 13 residues. Trimming cost V 8 bases and J 3 bases, with 14 bases left between them. Per the germline V gene, CDR1 is MNHNS and CDR2 is SASEGT. DNA of the CDR3: TGTGCCAGCGCGGACGGGGTGGGCTACGAGCAGTACTTC. As protein: CASADGVGYEQYF.

The chain combines TRBV2 with TRBJ2-5; 12 nucleotides align to TRBD2. V lost 2 bases and J lost 1; bases outside the gene matches: 5. Germline V gives CDR1 SNHLY, CDR2 FYNNEI. This CDR3 comprises 17 residues. The CDR3 loop is CASSEHLAGGGQETQYF. The CDR3 DNA follows: TGTGCCAGCAGTGAACATCTAGCGGGAGGGGGCCAAGAGACCCAGTACTTC.

This clone occurred once. CDR3 protein: CASSLGGNYEQYF. The DNA for the CDR3 is TGTGCCAGCAGCTTAGGAGGGAACTACGAGCAGTACTTC. V usage is TRBV7-8 and J usage is TRBJ2-7; tentative D call: TRBD2 (5 bases). Germline CDR1 reads SGHVS; CDR2 reads FQNEAQ. This CDR3 has 13 residues. V was shortened by 1 base and J by 3 bases, with 7 bases between the two germline ends.

This clone came up once. The chain links TRBV6-5 to TRBJ2-7; D possibly corresponds to TRBD2 (5 bases). CDR3 length equals 13 residues. The germline V gene encodes CDR1 MNHEY and CDR2 SVGAGI. Trimming removed 2 bases at V and 3 bases at J, with 8 bases between. This chain's CDR3 is CASSYGLYYEQYF. The CDR3 nucleotides read TGTGCCAGCAGTTACGGACTTTACTACGAGCAGTACTTC.

V and J are TRBV5-1 and TRBJ2-7; 7 positions agree with TRBD1. Per germline, CDR1 SGHRS and CDR2 YFSETQ. This CDR3 region has 16 residues. Trimming removed 1 base from V and 5 bases from J; junction bases left unmatched: 12. Written as DNA, the CDR3 is TGCGCCAGCAGCTTGAGCCAGGGGGTTTCGGGTGACGAGCAGTACTTC. Amino acid sequence: CASSLSQGVSGDEQYF.

This clone was seen a single time. This chain joins TRBV28 and TRBJ1-4, with D unclear. Germline CDR1 is MDHEN and CDR2 is SYDVKM. V was cut by 3 bases and J by 4 bases, with 12 bases left in between. The CDR3 extends over 15 amino acids. The CDR3: CASSLNRGGNEKLFF. DNA of the CDR3: TGTGCCAGCAGTTTGAATCGGGGTGGTAATGAAAAACTGTTTTTT.

The chain uses TRBV18 and TRBJ2-7; 7 bases match TRBD1. With 1 base clipped from V and 2 bases from J, the junction kept 8 bases outside the gene matches. The CDR3 totals 16 residues. Germline V gene lookup returns CDR1 KGHSH and CDR2 LQKENI. The CDR3 here is CASSPRTQGMAYEQYF. For the CDR3, the DNA is TGTGCCAGCTCACCACGTACACAGGGGATGGCCTACGAGCAGTACTTC.

The chain links TRBV4-2 to TRBJ2-7; 8 bases match TRBD1. This CDR3 spans 13 amino acids. The J segment lost 6 bases and the V segment lost 5 bases, leaving 6 bases of the junction unmatched. CDR1 LGHNA and CDR2 YNFKEQ come from the germline V gene. CDR3 sequence: CASSLGQGGEQYF. CDR3 coding DNA: TGTGCCAGCAGCTTAGGACAGGGTGGCGAGCAGTACTTC.

The CDR3 DNA reads as TGTGCCAGTAGTATATATAGGGGGACAGTGACTACTGAAGCTTTCTTT. It encodes CASSIYRGTVTTEAFF. V is TRBV19 and J is TRBJ1-1; 7 bases are shared with TRBD1. Trimming took 2 bases from V and 5 from J; bases not matched to a gene: 11. Per germline, CDR1 LNHDA and CDR2 SQIVND (reference sequence). The CDR3 length is 16 residues.